The 26 T cell receptor beta chains listed next were all sequenced from one sample in a study of blood T cell repertoires in COVID-19. Clones were read by immunoSEQ multiplex PCR, and TCRdb kept only the in-frame ones, dropping some. The table shows some 150,000 clones, with roughly 85% occurring only once. Sequenced input: peripheral blood. Receptors were obtained from a man between 65 and 79 years old with acute or convalescent COVID-19.

The chain couples TRBV7-3 to TRBJ2-5; 9 bases line up with TRBD1. In germline, CDR1 is SGHTA, CDR2 FQGTGA. The ends lost 5 bases at V and 5 bases at J; junction bases unmatched: 3. The CDR3 runs to 13 residues. This chain's CDR3 is CASSSGQGETQYF. The DNA of the CDR3 is TGTGCCAGCAGCAGCGGACAGGGGGAGACCCAGTACTTC.

The chain recombines TRBV5-1 with TRBJ2-1; 7 nucleotides align to TRBD2. V lost 0 bases to trimming and J lost 9 bases; unmatched junction nucleotides: 3. Germline V gives CDR1 SGHRS, CDR2 YFSETQ. The CDR3 sequence is 13 residues long. CDR3 region: CASSLEASGEQFF. Written as DNA, the CDR3 is TGCGCCAGCAGCTTGGAGGCTAGCGGTGAGCAGTTCTTC.

The V gene is TRBV25-1, the J gene TRBJ2-7; the D gene is possibly TRBD1 (6 bases). Germline V CDR1 and CDR2: MGHDK, SYGVNS. V was pared by 5 bases and J by 3 bases, with 8 bases between. The CDR3 is 12 amino acids. In nucleotides, the CDR3 is TGTGCCAGCAGTCCCAGGGGCTACGAGCAGTACTTC. Amino acid sequence: CASSPRGYEQYF.

The genes are TRBV29-1 and TRBJ2-2; weak D call: TRBD1 (5 bases). The V gene's germline CDR1 is SQVTM and CDR2 ANQGSEA. V lost 5 bases, J lost 1 base, and 11 bases lay in between. The CDR3 runs to 14 residues. CDR3 loop: CSVRIQGNTGELFF. The CDR3 DNA reads TGCAGCGTTAGGATCCAGGGGAACACCGGGGAGCTGTTTTTT.

J is TRBJ2-3 and V is TRBV19; TRBD2 matches 12 bases. Germline loops: CDR1 LNHDA, CDR2 SQIVND (reference sequence). V lost 10 bases to trimming and J lost 3 bases; unmatched junction nucleotides: 2. The CDR3 consists of 13 residues. The CDR3 protein is CATTSGRTDTQYF. The CDR3 DNA reads TGTGCCACGACTAGCGGGAGAACAGATACGCAGTATTTT.

This chain uses TRBV24-1 with TRBJ2-5; 8 bases are a match to TRBD1. The trim removed 3 bases at V and 1 base at J, leaving 6 bases unmatched. This CDR3 has 16 residues. Germline V lookup: CDR1 KGHDR, CDR2 SFDVKD. CDR3 coding DNA: TGTGCCACCAGTGATAGGACAGGGACGACCCAAGAGACCCAGTACTTC. This sequence encodes CATSDRTGTTQETQYF.

This clone has only one observation. The chain carries TRBV5-6 and TRBJ2-7; 9 bases align to TRBD1. Unmatched junction bases numbered 9, after V lost 1 base and J lost 1 base. CDR1 is SGHDT, CDR2 YYEEEE, per germline. This CDR3 is 17 amino acids long. The CDR3 here is CASSLPIGTGRSYEQYF. The CDR3 DNA follows: TGTGCCAGCAGCTTGCCCATCGGGACAGGGAGATCCTACGAGCAGTACTTC.

This sequence joins TRBV12-3 or TRBV12-4 and TRBJ2-7, with 7 bases fitting TRBD2. The CDR3 is 13 residues long. V lost 6 bases to trimming and J lost 7 bases; unmatched junction nucleotides: 9. As DNA, the CDR3 is TGTGCCAGCAGACGGGACTACCGAAGTGAGCAGTACTTC. Its translation is CASRRDYRSEQYF.

The rearrangement uses TRBV10-3 and TRBJ2-7; 7 bases fit TRBD1. Germline CDR1 and CDR2: ENHRY and SYGVKD. The CDR3 is 12 residues long. V lost 6 bases and J lost 3; bases outside the gene matches: 2. The CDR3 region is CAIRTGNYEQYF. The CDR3 coding sequence is TGTGCCATCAGGACAGGGAACTACGAGCAGTACTTC.

The chain has TRBV9 and TRBJ2-3, with 8 bases aligning to TRBD1. Germline values: CDR1 SGDLS, CDR2 YYNGEE. The CDR3 is made up of 15 amino acids. The J segment lost 6 bases and the V segment lost 3 bases, leaving 9 bases of the junction unmatched. The CDR3 protein is CASSERDRSQDTQYF. DNA of the CDR3: TGTGCCAGCAGCGAGAGGGACAGGTCGCAGGATACGCAGTATTTT.

This clone was recorded only once. The rearrangement joins TRBV30 to TRBJ2-7; tentative D call: TRBD1 (5 bases). The germline V gene encodes CDR1 GTSNPN and CDR2 SVGIG (reference sequence). The CDR3 runs to 13 residues. Trimming shortened V by 2 bases and J by 2 bases, and 10 bases separated the two germline ends. CDR3 in amino acids: CAWSRLTAYEQYF. CDR3 nucleotide sequence: TGTGCCTGGAGTCGATTGACAGCCTACGAGCAGTACTTC.

The chain is built from TRBV9 and TRBJ2-7, with D maybe TRBD2 (6 bases). Germline V gives CDR1 SGDLS, CDR2 YYNGEE. The CDR3 contains 15 residues. The V end was cut by 2 bases, the J end by 4 bases, with 16 bases between. The CDR3 DNA reads as TGTGCCAGCAGCGTCGGGCGGGGCCAAGGTTACGAGCAGTACTTC. It codes for CASSVGRGQGYEQYF.

This clone occurred once. This chain connects TRBV7-6 to TRBJ2-3, with D unresolved. The length of the CDR3 is 16 residues. From germline, CDR1 is SGHVS and CDR2 FNYEAQ. V was clipped by 3 bases and J by 0 bases, with 13 bases between them. This chain's CDR3 is CASSLMNTDSTDTQYF. The DNA for the CDR3 is TGTGCCAGCAGCTTGATGAACACCGATAGCACAGATACGCAGTATTTT.

This chain connects TRBV7-6 to TRBJ2-1, with TRBD2 as a possible D gene (5 bases). V was trimmed by 0 bases and J by 6 bases, leaving 18 bases between them. The CDR3 is 17 amino acids. The germline CDR1 and CDR2 sequences are SGHVS and FNYEAQ. Here the CDR3 DNA reads TGTGCCAGCAGCTTAGCGTTTCGCGGGCCTCTCTCCAATGAGCAGTTCTTC. Translated, it gives CASSLAFRGPLSNEQFF.

To note about this clone: The same CDR3 also results from other DNA sequences found in this sample. The DNA for the CDR3 is TGTGCCAGCAGCTTAGGAAGAGGTGACTACGAGCAGTACTTC. Translated, it gives CASSLGRGDYEQYF. The chain couples TRBV7-2 to TRBJ2-7; D is unclear. V was cut by 1 base and J by 3 bases, with 10 bases left in between. Germline V gene data show CDR1 as SGHTA and CDR2 as FQGNSA. The CDR3 is 14 residues long. The full variable domain, with the rest looked up from reference TRBV7-2 and TRBJ2-7, is GAGVSQSPSNKVTEKGKDVELRCDPISGHTALYWYRQSLGQGLEFLIYFQGNSAPDKSGLPSDRFSAERTGGSVSTLTIQRTQQEDSAVYLCASSLGRGDYEQYFGPGTRLTVT.

The chain has TRBV7-6 and TRBJ2-4, with 7 bases fitting TRBD1. Trimming cost V 5 bases and J 9 bases; bases outside gene matches: 7. Germline V gene sequence: CDR1 SGHVS, CDR2 FNYEAQ. The CDR3 consists of 13 residues. The CDR3 region has the DNA TGTGCCAGCAGCGCCGGGACAGAAGGCATTCAGTACTTC. It translates to CASSAGTEGIQYF.

This sequence joins TRBV7-3 and TRBJ2-1, with D possibly matching TRBD1 (6 bases). With 5 bases removed from V and 6 bases from J, the gap between germline ends came to 23 bases. The CDR3 is 17 residues long. In germline, CDR1 is SGHTA, CDR2 FQGTGA. In DNA, the CDR3 is TGTGCCAGCAGCCACCGTCCGGCAGGGGATGGGTTCAATGAGCAGTTCTTC. Translating gives CASSHRPAGDGFNEQFF.

The V and J genes are TRBV5-1 and TRBJ1-1; D not certain. Trimming stripped 0 bases from V and 0 bases from J, with 9 bases between. Per germline, CDR1 SGHRS and CDR2 YFSETQ. The CDR3 is made up of 15 amino acids. The CDR3 reads CASSLGRTLNTEAFF. CDR3 nucleotides: TGCGCCAGCAGCTTGGGGAGGACCTTGAACACTGAAGCTTTCTTT. Filled out from reference TRBV5-1 and TRBJ1-1, the complete variable domain reads KAGVTQTPRYLIKTRGQQVTLSCSPISGHRSVSWYQQTPGQGLQFLFEYFSETQRNKGNFPGRFSGRQFSNSRSEMNVSTLELGDSALYLCASSLGRTLNTEAFFGQGTRLTVV.

The chain has TRBV5-5 and TRBJ1-5; 12 nucleotides agree with TRBD1. Germline trimming cut 3 bases from V and 6 bases from J; bases unmatched to any gene: 4. This CDR3 has 15 residues. Germline CDR1 SGHKS, CDR2 YYEKEE (reference sequence). The CDR3 loop reads CASSSGTGGGQPQHF. The DNA for the CDR3 is TGTGCCAGCAGCTCCGGGACAGGGGGCGGTCAGCCCCAGCATTTT.

The chain recombines TRBV18 with TRBJ2-7; no clear D. The CDR3 consists of 14 residues. V dropped 2 bases and J dropped 1 base, with 9 bases sitting between them. Germline values: CDR1 KGHSH, CDR2 LQKENI. The CDR3 DNA follows: TGTGCCAGCTCACCAAGGTACGGGTCCTACGAGCAGTACTTC. Translated: CASSPRYGSYEQYF. The complete variable domain, with remaining parts taken from reference TRBV18 and TRBJ2-7, reads NAGVMQNPRHLVRRRGQEARLRCSPMKGHSHVYWYRQLPEEGLKFMVYLQKENIIDESGMPKERFSAEFPKEGPSILRIQQVVRGDSAAYFCASSPRYGSYEQYFGPGTRLTVT.

V is TRBV29-1 and J is TRBJ2-3; 10 bases are shared with TRBD2. Germline CDR1 reads SQVTM; CDR2 reads ANQGSEA. The CDR3 has 15 amino acids. V trimming: 6 bases; J trimming: 0 bases; junction bases outside the gene matches: 6. The CDR3 nucleotides are TGCAGCGTCCGGACTAGCGGATCTAGCACAGATACGCAGTATTTT. Protein product: CSVRTSGSSTDTQYF.

CDR3 sequence: CASSRRTSGSAGELFF. The CDR3 coding sequence is TGTGCCAGCAGCCGCCGGACTAGCGGGAGCGCCGGGGAGCTGTTTTTT. The chain employs TRBV5-4 and TRBJ2-2, with 13 bases matching TRBD2. Per germline, CDR1 SGHNT and CDR2 YYREEE (reference sequence). J gave up 6 bases and V 4 bases, and 6 bases lay outside the gene matches. This CDR3 has 16 residues.

The chain joins TRBV28 to TRBJ2-1, with 8 bases lining up with TRBD2. CDR3 length: 14 residues. With V trimmed by 6 bases and J by 5 bases, 6 bases remained unmatched. Germline values: CDR1 MDHEN, CDR2 SYDVKM. The CDR3 reads CASRTSGSNNEQFF. In nucleotides, the CDR3 is TGTGCCAGCAGGACCAGCGGGAGTAACAATGAGCAGTTCTTC.

The chain recombines TRBV19 with TRBJ1-4; tentatively, D is TRBD1 (6 bases). The CDR3 is 16 residues long. Germline V CDR1 and CDR2: LNHDA, SQIVND (reference sequence). The V end lost 3 bases, the J end lost 0 bases, and 11 bases lay between the germline ends. CDR3 sequence reads: CASSIWGPATNEKLFF. CDR3 nucleotides: TGTGCCAGTAGTATCTGGGGGCCGGCAACTAATGAAAAACTGTTTTTT.

The chain links TRBV5-6 to TRBJ2-1; 11 bases fit TRBD2. Germline CDR1 reads SGHDT; CDR2 reads YYEEEE. CDR3 length: 15 amino acids. The V and J ends lost 5 bases and 5 bases, in that order; junction bases with no gene match: 6. The CDR3 DNA sequence: TGTGCCAGCAGGACCCCGGGACTAGCGGACAATGAGCAGTTCTTC. Amino acids: CASRTPGLADNEQFF.

This chain joins TRBV7-2 and TRBJ2-1; 8 bases agree with TRBD2. The CDR3 extends over 14 amino acids. Germline-derived CDR1 and CDR2 are SGHTA and FQGNSA. With V trimmed by 5 bases and J by 3 bases, 3 bases remained unmatched. Here the CDR3 reads CASSPAGGYNEQFF. CDR3 nucleotides: TGTGCCAGCAGCCCCGCGGGGGGCTACAATGAGCAGTTCTTC.